What follows is one TCR beta chain and its context. This specimen comes from a study of blood T cell repertoires in COVID-19. At the level of the study: The United States, Italy and Spain provided the acute and convalescent COVID-19 samples. The analysed material was cDNA or gDNA that came from T cells, B-cell-depleted T cells, or PBMCs.

Germline CDR1 reads SGHAT; CDR2 reads FQNNGV. J gave up 7 bases and V 5 bases, and 8 bases lay outside the gene matches. This CDR3 is built from 15 residues. Per the study methods: From reference gene primer amplification, estimates of nucleated cell counts were derived. TCRdb keeps only in-frame clones here, not all; method: immunoSEQ multiplex PCR. V and J calls plus clone size are reproduced from that table; the DNA served to infer D and trimming. There are approximately 92,000 clones in the sample; about 86% occur only once, and 10% to 15% lies in the top ten. This TCR was recovered from a woman in her sixties in a cohort sampled during active or convalescent COVID-19. Sequencing was performed on peripheral blood. V gene TRBV11-2 combines with J gene TRBJ1-4; 9 bases line up with TRBD1. Here the CDR3 DNA reads TGTGCCAGCAGCCTGTCGACAGGGGGTTCTGAAAAACTGTTTTTT. This gives the protein CASSLSTGGSEKLFF.